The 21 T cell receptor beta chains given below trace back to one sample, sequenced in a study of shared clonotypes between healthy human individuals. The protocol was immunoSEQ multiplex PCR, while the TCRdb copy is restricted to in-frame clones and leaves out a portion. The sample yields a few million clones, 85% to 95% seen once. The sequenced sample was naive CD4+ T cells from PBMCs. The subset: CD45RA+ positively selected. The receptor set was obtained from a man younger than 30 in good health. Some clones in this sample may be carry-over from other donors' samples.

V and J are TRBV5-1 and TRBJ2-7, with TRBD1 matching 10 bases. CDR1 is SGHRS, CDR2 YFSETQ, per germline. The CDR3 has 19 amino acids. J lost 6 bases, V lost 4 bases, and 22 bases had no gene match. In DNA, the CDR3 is TGCGCCAGCAGCCCTAACCGGGACAGGGGAAGGACGGGAGCGGGCGAGCAGTACTTC. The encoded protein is CASSPNRDRGRTGAGEQYF.

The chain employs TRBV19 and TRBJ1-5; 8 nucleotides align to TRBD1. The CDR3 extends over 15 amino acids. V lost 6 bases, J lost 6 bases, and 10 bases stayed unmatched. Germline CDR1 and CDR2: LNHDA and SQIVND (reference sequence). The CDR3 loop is CASSLRQGLAQPQHF. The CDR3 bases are TGTGCCAGTAGCCTGAGACAGGGGCTGGCTCAGCCCCAGCATTTT.

In nucleotides, the CDR3 is TGTGCCAGCAGTGAACTCCCCGCGGGGCCCCAGCATTTT. It specifies CASSELPAGPQHF. This sequence joins TRBV6-1 and TRBJ1-5; D is undetermined. The CDR3 length is 13 residues. The germline V and J ends were trimmed by 2 bases and 9 bases, with 11 bases remaining between them. Germline V gene data show CDR1 as MNHNS and CDR2 as SASEGT.

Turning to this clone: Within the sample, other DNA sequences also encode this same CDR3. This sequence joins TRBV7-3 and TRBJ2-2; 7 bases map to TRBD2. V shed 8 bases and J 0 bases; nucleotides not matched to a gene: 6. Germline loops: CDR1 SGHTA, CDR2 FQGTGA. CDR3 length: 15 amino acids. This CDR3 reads CASSSSGPNTGELFF. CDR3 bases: TGTGCCAGCTCCTCTAGCGGACCGAACACCGGGGAGCTGTTTTTT.

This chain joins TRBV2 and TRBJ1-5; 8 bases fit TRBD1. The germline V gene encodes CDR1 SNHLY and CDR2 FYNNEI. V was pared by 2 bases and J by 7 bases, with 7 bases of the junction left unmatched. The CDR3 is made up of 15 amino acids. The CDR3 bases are TGTGCCAGCAGTGAACGCACAGGGGGGTACCAGCCCCAGCATTTT. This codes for CASSERTGGYQPQHF. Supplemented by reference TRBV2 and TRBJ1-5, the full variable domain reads EPEVTQTPSHQVTQMGQEVILRCVPISNHLYFYWYRQILGQKVEFLVSFYNNEISEKSEIFDDQFSVERPDGSNFTLKIRSTKLEDSAMYFCASSERTGGYQPQHFGDGTRLSIL.

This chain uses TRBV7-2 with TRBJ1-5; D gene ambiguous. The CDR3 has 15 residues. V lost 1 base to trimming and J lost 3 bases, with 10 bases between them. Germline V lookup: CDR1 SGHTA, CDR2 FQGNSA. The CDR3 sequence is CASSLGRGSNQPQHF. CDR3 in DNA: TGTGCCAGCAGCTTAGGGCGTGGGTCCAATCAGCCCCAGCATTTT.

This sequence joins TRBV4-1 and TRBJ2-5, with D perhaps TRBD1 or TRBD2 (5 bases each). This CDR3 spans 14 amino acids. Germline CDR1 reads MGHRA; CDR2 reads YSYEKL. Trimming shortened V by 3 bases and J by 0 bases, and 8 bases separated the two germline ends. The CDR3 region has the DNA TGCGCCAGCAGCCAGCCGGGACACCAAGAGACCCAGTACTTC. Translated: CASSQPGHQETQYF.

The CDR3 spells CASSEEGAGGNTIYF. The DNA for the CDR3 is TGCGCCAGTTCGGAGGAGGGGGCCGGTGGAAACACCATATATTTT. The chain uses TRBV10-2 and TRBJ1-3, with TRBD1 matching 7 bases. V was pared by 9 bases and J by 3 bases, with 11 bases of the junction left unmatched. Per the germline V gene, CDR1 is WSHSY and CDR2 is SAAADI. This CDR3 spans 15 amino acids.

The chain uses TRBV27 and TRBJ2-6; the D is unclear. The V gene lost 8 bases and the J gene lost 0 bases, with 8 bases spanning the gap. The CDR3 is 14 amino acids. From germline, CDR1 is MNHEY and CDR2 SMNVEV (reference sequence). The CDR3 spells CASETRSGANVLTF. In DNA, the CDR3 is TGTGCCAGCGAGACCCGCTCTGGGGCCAACGTCCTGACTTTC.

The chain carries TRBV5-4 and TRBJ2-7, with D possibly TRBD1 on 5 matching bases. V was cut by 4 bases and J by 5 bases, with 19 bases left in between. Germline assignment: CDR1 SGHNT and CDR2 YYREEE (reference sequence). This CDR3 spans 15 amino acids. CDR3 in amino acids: CASSQPGSLSHEQYF. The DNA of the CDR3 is TGTGCCAGCAGCCAGCCAGGGTCGTTGTCGCACGAGCAGTACTTC. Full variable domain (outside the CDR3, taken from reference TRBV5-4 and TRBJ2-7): ETGVTQSPTHLIKTRGQQVTLRCSSQSGHNTVSWYQQALGQGPQFIFQYYREEENGRGNFPPRFSGLQFPNYSSELNVNALELDDSALYLCASSQPGSLSHEQYFGPGTRLTVT.

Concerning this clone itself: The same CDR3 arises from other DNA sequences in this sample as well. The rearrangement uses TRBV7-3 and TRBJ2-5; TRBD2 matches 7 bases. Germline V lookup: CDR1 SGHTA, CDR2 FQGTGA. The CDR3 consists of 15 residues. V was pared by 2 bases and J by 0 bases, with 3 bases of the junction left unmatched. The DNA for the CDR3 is TGTGCCAGCAGCTTATCGAGCGGGAACCAAGAGACCCAGTACTTC. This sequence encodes CASSLSSGNQETQYF.

CDR3 nucleotides: TGTGCCAGCAGGGGGAGTTTGGGAGATACGCAGTATTTT. It translates to CASRGSLGDTQYF. This rearrangement joins TRBV7-3 to TRBJ2-3; D perhaps matches TRBD2 (5 bases). This CDR3 spans 13 amino acids. Germline values: CDR1 SGHTA, CDR2 FQGTGA. The ends were cut back, 6 bases at V and 5 bases at J, with 12 bases in the middle.

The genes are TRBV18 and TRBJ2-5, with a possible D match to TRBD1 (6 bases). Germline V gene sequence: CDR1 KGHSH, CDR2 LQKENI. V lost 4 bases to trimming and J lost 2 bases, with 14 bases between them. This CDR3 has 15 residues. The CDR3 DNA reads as TGTGCCAGCTCACTCCTGGAAGGGGGACAAGAGACCCAGTACTTC. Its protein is CASSLLEGGQETQYF.

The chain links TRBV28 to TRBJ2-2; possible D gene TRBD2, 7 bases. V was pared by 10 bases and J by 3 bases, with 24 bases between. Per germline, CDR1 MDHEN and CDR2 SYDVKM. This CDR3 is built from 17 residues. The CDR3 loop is CATRSRLGGADTGELFF. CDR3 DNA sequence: TGTGCCACCAGATCGAGACTAGGGGGGGCGGACACCGGGGAGCTGTTTTTT.

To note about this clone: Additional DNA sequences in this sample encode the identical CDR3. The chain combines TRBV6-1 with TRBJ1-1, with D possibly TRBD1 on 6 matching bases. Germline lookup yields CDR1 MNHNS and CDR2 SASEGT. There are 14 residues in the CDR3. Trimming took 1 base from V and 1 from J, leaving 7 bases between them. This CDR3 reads CASSEGGPNTEAFF. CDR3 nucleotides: TGTGCCAGCAGTGAAGGGGGGCCGAACACTGAAGCTTTCTTT.

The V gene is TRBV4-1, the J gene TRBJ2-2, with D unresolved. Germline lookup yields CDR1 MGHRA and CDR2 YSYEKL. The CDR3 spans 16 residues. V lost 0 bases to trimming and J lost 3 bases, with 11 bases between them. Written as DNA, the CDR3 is TGCGCCAGCAGCCAAGATCCGCAGACCGACACCGGGGAGCTGTTTTTT. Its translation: CASSQDPQTDTGELFF.

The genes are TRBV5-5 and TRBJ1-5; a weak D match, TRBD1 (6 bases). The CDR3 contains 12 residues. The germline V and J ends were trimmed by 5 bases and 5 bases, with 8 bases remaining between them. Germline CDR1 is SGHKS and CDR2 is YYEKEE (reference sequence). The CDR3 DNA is TGTGCCAGCAGTCAGGGGTATCAGCCCCAGCATTTT. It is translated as CASSQGYQPQHF.

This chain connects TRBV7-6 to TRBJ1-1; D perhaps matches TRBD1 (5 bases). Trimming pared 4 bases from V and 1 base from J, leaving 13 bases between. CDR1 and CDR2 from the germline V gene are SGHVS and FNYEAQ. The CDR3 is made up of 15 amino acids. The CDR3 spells CASSSDGAWNTEAFF. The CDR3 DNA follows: TGTGCCAGCAGCTCCGATGGGGCGTGGAACACTGAAGCTTTCTTT.

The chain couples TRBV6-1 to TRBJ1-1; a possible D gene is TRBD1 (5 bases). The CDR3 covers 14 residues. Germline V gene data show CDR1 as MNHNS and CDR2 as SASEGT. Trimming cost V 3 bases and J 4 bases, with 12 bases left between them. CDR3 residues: CASSEFQGRTEAFF. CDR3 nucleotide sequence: TGTGCCAGCAGTGAGTTCCAGGGACGCACTGAAGCTTTCTTT.

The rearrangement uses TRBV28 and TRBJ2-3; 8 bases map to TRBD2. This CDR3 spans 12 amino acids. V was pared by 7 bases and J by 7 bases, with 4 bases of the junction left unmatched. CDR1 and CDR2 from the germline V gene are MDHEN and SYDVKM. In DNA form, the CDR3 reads TGTGCCAGCACCGGGGGGGTTCATACGCAGTATTTT. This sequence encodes CASTGGVHTQYF.

CDR3 nucleotides: TGTGCCAGCAGTTTAAGTCGGGGGTACAATGAGCAGTTCTTC. It is translated as CASSLSRGYNEQFF. V is TRBV28 and J is TRBJ2-1, with D possibly TRBD2 on 6 matching bases. With 2 bases removed from V and 4 bases from J, the gap between germline ends came to 9 bases. The CDR3 sequence is 14 residues long. Germline V gives CDR1 MDHEN, CDR2 SYDVKM.